This T cell receptor (beta chain) was recorded in a study of Ad26.COV2.S vaccination and SARS-CoV-2 variants. Overall study: Into the muscle, Ad26.COV2.S was dosed once or twice, 56 days apart. Regarding the study as a whole: Vaccine recipients surpassed placebo recipients in spike-specific TCR breadth. TCR breadth and depth estimates may have understated total T cell responses. Reports say spike-specific CD8+ and CD4+ T cell responses covered substantial breadth after vaccination.

Measured with immunoSEQ multiplex PCR; TCRdb has only the in-frame clones, and not every one. This table holds around 240,000 clones, around nine tenths found once. This CDR3 contains 15 residues. CDR1 and CDR2 (germline): SGHNT, YENEEA. With 2 bases removed from V and 0 bases from J, the gap between germline ends came to 10 bases. As regards this clone: Its antigen is undetermined.

Stated treatment: 15 to 20 received Ad26.COV2.S at low or high dose, single or two shots; 5 received placebo; per-sample allocation not given. Specimens were obtained on day 63 following the first vaccine or placebo injection. The rearrangement uses TRBV11-3 and TRBJ2-5; D ambiguous. The specimen was peripheral blood, collected in a trial of Ad26.COV2.S vaccine versus placebo. The receptor was derived from a person between 18 and 65 years old who received the Ad26.COV2.S COVID-19 vaccine or a placebo. The CDR3: CASSLCHLYQETQYF. The CDR3 coding sequence is TGTGCCAGCAGCTTATGTCATCTTTACCAAGAGACCCAGTACTTC.